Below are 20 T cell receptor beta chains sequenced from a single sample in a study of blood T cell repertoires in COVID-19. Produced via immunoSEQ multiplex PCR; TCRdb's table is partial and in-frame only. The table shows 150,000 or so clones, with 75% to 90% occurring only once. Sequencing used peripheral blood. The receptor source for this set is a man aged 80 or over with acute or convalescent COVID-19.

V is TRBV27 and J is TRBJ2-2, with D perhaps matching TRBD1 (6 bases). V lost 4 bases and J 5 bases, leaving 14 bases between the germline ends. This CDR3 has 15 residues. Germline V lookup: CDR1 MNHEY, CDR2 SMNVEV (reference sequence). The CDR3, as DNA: TGTGCCAGCAGTTCCGCCAGTACAGGGACCGGGGAGCTGTTTTTT. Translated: CASSSASTGTGELFF.

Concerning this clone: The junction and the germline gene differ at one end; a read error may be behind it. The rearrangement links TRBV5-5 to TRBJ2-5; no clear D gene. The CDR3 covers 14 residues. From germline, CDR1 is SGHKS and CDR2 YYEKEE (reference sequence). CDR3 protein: CASSLNRPEDTQYF. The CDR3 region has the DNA TGTGCCAGCAGCTTGAACAGACCCGAAGACACCCAGTACTTC.

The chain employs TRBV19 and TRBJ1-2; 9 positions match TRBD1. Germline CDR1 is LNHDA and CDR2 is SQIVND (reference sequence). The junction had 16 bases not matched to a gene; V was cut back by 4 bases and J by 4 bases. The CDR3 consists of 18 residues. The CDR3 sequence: CASSTGPGQGFPLYGYTF. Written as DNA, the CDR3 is TGTGCCAGTAGTACAGGCCCGGGACAGGGATTTCCCCTCTATGGCTACACCTTC.

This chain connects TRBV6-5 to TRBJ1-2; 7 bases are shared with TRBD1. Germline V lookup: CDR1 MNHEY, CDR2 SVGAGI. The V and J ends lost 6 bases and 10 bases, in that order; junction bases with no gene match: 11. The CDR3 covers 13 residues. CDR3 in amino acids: CASSPGGITYYTF. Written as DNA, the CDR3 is TGTGCCAGCAGCCCAGGGGGTATTACCTACTACACCTTC.

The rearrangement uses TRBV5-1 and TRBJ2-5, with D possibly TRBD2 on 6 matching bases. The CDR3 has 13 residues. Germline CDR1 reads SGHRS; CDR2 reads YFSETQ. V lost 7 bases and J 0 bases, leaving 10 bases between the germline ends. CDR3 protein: CASQEGDQETQYF. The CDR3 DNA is TGCGCCAGCCAGGAGGGAGACCAAGAGACCCAGTACTTC.

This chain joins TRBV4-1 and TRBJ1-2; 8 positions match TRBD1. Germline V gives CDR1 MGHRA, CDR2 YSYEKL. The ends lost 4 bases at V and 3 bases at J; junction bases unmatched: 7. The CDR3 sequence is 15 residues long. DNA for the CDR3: TGCGCCAGCAGCCGATCGACAGGGGAATACTATGGCTACACCTTC. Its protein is CASSRSTGEYYGYTF.

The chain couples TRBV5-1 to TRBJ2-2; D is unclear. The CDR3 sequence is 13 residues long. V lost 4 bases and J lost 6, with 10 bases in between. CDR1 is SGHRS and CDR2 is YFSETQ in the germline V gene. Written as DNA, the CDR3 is TGCGCCAGCAGCGGGTTCGGGTCCGGGGAGCTGTTTTTT. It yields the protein CASSGFGSGELFF.

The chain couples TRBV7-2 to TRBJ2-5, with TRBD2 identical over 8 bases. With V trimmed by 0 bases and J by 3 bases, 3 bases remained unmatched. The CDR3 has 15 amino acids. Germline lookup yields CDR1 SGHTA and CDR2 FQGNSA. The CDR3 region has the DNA TGTGCCAGCAGCTTAGCGGGACTAGAGAAAGAGACCCAGTACTTC. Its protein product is CASSLAGLEKETQYF. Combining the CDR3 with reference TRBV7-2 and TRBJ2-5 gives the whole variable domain GAGVSQSPSNKVTEKGKDVELRCDPISGHTALYWYRQSLGQGLEFLIYFQGNSAPDKSGLPSDRFSAERTGGSVSTLTIQRTQQEDSAVYLCASSLAGLEKETQYFGPGTRLLVL.

CDR3: CAVSTGAYNSPLHF. The CDR3 DNA follows: TGTGCCGTATCTACAGGGGCCTATAATTCACCCCTCCACTTT. The chain recombines TRBV10-3 with TRBJ1-6; 7 bases are a match to TRBD1. J gave up 2 bases and V 11 bases, and 6 bases lay outside the gene matches. Germline CDR1 reads ENHRY; CDR2 reads SYGVKD. The CDR3 runs to 14 residues.

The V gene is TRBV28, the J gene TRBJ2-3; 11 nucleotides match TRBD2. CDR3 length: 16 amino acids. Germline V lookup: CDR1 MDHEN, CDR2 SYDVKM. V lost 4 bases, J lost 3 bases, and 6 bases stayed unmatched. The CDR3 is CASSSRRLAGTDTQYF. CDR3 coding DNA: TGTGCCAGCAGTTCCCGAAGACTAGCGGGGACAGATACGCAGTATTTT.

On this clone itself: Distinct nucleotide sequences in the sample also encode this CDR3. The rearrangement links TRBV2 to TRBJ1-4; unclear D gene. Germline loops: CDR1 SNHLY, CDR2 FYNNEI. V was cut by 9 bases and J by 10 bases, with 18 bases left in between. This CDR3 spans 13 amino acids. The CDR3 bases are TGTGCCAGTGTAGGCGCCTACCGGGGAAAACTGTTTTTT. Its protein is CASVGAYRGKLFF. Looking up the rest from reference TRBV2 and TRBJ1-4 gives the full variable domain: EPEVTQTPSHQVTQMGQEVILRCVPISNHLYFYWYRQILGQKVEFLVSFYNNEISEKSEIFDDQFSVERPDGSNFTLKIRSTKLEDSAMYFCASVGAYRGKLFFGSGTQLSVL.

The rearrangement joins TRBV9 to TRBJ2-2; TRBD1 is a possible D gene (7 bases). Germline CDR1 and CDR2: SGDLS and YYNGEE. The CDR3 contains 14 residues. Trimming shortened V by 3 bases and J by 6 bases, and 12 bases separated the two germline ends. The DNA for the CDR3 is TGTGCCAGCAGCGGCGGGACAGTCGCCGGGGAGCTGTTTTTT. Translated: CASSGGTVAGELFF. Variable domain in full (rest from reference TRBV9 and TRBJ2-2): DSGVTQTPKHLITATGQRVTLRCSPRSGDLSVYWYQQSLDQGLQFLIQYYNGEERAKGNILERFSAQQFPDLHSELNLSSLELGDSALYFCASSGGTVAGELFFGEGSRLTVL.

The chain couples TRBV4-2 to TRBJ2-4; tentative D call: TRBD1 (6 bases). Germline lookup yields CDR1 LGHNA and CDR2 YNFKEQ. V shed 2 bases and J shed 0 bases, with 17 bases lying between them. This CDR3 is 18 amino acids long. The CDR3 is CASSQLGGADLAKNIQYF. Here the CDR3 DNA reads TGTGCCAGCAGCCAACTAGGGGGTGCAGACTTAGCCAAAAACATTCAGTACTTC.

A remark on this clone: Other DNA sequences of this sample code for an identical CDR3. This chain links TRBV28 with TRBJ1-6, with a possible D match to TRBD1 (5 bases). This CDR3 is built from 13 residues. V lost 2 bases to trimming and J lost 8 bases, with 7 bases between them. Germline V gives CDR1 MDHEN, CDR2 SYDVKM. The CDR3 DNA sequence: TGTGCCAGCAGTTTAAAAGGGGATTCACCCCTCCACTTT. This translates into CASSLKGDSPLHF.

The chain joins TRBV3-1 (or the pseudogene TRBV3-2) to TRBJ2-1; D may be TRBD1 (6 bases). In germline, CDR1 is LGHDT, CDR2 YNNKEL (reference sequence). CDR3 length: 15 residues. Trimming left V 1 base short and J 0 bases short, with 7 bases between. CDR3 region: CASSQGGGSYNEQFF. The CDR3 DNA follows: TGTGCCAGCAGCCAAGGAGGGGGCTCCTACAATGAGCAGTTCTTC.

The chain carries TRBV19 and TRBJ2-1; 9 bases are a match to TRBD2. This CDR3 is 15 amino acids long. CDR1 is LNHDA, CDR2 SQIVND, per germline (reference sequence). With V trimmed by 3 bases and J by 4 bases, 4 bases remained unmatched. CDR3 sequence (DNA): TGTGCCAGTAGTATGTCGGGACTAGCTTACAATGAGCAGTTCTTC. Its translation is CASSMSGLAYNEQFF.

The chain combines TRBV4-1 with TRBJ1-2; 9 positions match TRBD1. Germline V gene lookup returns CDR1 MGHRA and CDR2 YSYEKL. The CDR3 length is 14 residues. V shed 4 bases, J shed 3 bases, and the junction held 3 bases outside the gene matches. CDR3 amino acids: CASSLNRGHYGYTF. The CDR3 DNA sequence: TGCGCCAGCAGCCTTAACAGGGGGCACTATGGCTACACCTTC.

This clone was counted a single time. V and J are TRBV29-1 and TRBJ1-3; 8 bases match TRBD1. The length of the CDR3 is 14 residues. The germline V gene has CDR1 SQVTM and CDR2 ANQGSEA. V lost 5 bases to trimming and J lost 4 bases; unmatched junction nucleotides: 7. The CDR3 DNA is TGCAGCGTTAGGACAGGGTCCTCGGGAAACACCATATATTTT. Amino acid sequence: CSVRTGSSGNTIYF.

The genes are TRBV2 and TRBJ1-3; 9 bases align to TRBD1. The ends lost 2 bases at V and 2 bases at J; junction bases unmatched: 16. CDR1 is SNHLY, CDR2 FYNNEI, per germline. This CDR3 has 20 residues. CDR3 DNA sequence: TGTGCCAGCAGTGAATTCCTCTCGTTGGGACAGGGATCTCCTGGAAACACCATATATTTT. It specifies CASSEFLSLGQGSPGNTIYF.

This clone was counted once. Written as DNA, the CDR3 is TGTGCCAGCAGCCTCGACAGCTATAATTCACCCCTCCACTTT. It translates to CASSLDSYNSPLHF. The chain recombines TRBV9 with TRBJ1-6; weak D call: TRBD1 (5 bases). V lost 4 bases and J 3 bases, leaving 8 bases between the germline ends. CDR1 and CDR2 from the germline V gene are SGDLS and YYNGEE. CDR3 length: 14 amino acids.